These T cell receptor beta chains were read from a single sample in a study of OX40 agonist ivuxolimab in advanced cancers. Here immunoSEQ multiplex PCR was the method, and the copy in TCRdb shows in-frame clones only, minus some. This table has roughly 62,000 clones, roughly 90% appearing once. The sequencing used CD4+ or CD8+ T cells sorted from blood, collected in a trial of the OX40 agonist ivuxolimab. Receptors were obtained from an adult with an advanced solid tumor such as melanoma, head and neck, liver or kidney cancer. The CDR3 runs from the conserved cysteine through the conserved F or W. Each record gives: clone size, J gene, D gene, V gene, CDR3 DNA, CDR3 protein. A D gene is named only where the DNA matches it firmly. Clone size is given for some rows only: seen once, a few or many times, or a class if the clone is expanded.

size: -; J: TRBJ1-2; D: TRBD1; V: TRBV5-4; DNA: TGTGCCAGCAGCTTGACAGGGGTTAACTATGGCTACACCTTC; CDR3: CASSLTGVNYGYTF
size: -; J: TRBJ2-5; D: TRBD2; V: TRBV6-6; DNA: TGTGCCAGCAGCCAGACTAGCGGGACCCTTGAGCAGTACTTC; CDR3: CASSQTSGTLEQYF
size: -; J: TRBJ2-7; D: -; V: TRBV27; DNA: TGTGCCAGCAGTTTGTGGGGTCGCACCTACGAGCAGTACTTC; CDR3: CASSLWGRTYEQYF
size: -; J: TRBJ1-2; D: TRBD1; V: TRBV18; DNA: TGTGCCAGCTCACTTGGGACAGAGCTATATGGCTACACCTTC; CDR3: CASSLGTELYGYTF
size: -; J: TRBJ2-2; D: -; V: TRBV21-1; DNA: TGTGCCAGCCCGGACAGGGACACCGGGGAGCTGTTTTTT; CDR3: CASPDRDTGELFF
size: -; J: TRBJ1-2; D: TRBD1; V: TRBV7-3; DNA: TGTGCCAGCAGCTTAGGAGGGGGCGGCTATGGCTACACCTTC; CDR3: CASSLGGGGYGYTF
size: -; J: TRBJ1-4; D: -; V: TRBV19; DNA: TGTGCCAGTAGGGGAACACATGAAAAACTGTTTTTT; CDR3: CASRGTHEKLFF
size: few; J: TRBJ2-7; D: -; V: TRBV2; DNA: TGTGCCAGCAGTGACTTGAGTTCCTACGAGCAGTACTTC; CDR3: CASSDLSSYEQYF
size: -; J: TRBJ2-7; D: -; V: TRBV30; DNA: TGTGCCTGGAGTGTAGGACCGGAGGGGGCAAGGGACGAGCAGTACTTC; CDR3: CAWSVGPEGARDEQYF
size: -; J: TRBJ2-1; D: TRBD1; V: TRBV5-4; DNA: TGTGCCAGCAGCTTGTCACCGGGACAGGGGACTGATGAGCAGTTCTTC; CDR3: CASSLSPGQGTDEQFF
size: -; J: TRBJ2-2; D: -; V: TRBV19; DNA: TGTGCCAGTAGTCCTAATCTTCGCACCGGGGAGCTGTTTTTT; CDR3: CASSPNLRTGELFF
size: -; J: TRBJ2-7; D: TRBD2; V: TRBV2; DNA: TGTGCCAGCAGTGCTCGAGGACTAGCGGCGGCTCAAGCCTACGAGCAGTACTTC; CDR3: CASSARGLAAAQAYEQYF
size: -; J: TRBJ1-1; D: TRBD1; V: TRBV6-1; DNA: TGTGCCAGCAGTGAATTCAGGGGGCGTACTGAAGCTTTCTTT; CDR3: CASSEFRGRTEAFF
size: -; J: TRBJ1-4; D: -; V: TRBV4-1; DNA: TGCGCCAGCAGCCAAGATCGCGGAGAAAAACTGTTTTTT; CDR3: CASSQDRGEKLFF
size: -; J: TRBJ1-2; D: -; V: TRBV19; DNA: TGTGCCAGTAGACTGCGAAGGGGTCTTTCTAACTATGGCTACACCTTC; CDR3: CASRLRRGLSNYGYTF
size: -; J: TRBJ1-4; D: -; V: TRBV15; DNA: TGTGCCACCAGCAGAGGTGGGCAGGGAGGAGAAAAACTGTTTTTT; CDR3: CATSRGGQGGEKLFF
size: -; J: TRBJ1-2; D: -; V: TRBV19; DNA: TGTGCCAGTAGTATAGAGCGGGGTACTCCGTACTATGGCTACACCTTC; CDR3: CASSIERGTPYYGYTF
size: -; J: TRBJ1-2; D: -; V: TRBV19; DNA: TGTGCCACGACAGGAGTTATGAGAGGCTACACCTTC; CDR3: CATTGVMRGYTF
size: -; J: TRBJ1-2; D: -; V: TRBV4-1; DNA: TGCGCCAGCAGCCAATACGATTTCAGTGGCTACACCTTC; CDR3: CASSQYDFSGYTF
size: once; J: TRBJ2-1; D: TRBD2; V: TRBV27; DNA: TGTGCCAGCAGCCCCCAAGCGGGACATAGCGGGGTGGAGCAGTTCTTC; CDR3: CASSPQAGHSGVEQFF
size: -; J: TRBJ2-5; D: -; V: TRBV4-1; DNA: TGCGCCAGCAGCCAACCCAAGGAAGAGACCCAGTACTTC; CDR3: CASSQPKEETQYF
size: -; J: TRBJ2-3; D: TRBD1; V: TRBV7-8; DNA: TGTGCCAGCAGCCGGACAGGGAGCACAGATACGCAGTATTTT; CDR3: CASSRTGSTDTQYF
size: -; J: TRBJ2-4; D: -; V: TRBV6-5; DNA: TGTGCCAGCAAAGAATTTAGGGCCAAAAACATTCAGTACTTC; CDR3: CASKEFRAKNIQYF
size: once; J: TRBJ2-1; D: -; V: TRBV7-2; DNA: TGTGCCAGCAGCCTGGGACGGACACTTGAGCAGTTCTTC; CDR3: CASSLGRTLEQFF
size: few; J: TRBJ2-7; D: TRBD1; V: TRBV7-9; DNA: TGTGCCAGCAGCTTAAGGACAGGGATCGACGAGCAGTACTTC; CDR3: CASSLRTGIDEQYF
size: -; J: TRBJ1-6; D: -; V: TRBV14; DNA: TGTGCCAGCAGCCAAGAGTCCGCGGGCGATTCACCCCTCCACTTT; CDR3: CASSQESAGDSPLHF
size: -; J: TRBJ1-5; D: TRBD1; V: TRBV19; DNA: TGTGCCAGTAGGGAGGGACAGGTTAAGTTCTTTCAGCCCCAGCATTTT; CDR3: CASREGQVKFFQPQHF
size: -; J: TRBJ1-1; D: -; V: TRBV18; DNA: TGTGCCACTACCCTGAACCCGGAGAACACTGAAGCTTTCTTT; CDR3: CATTLNPENTEAFF